Only one count was recorded for the clone carrying this TCR beta chain. Profiled with immunoSEQ multiplex PCR; TCRdb holds only in-frame clones, not every one. Among around 200,000 clones, more than 75% were seen once, and the ten largest hold roughly 0.9%. This entry is derived from a study of blood T cell repertoires in COVID-19. Trimming took 5 bases from V and 0 from J, leaving 14 bases between them. The CDR3 is made up of 16 amino acids. Germline V gene sequence: CDR1 KGHDR, CDR2 SFDVKD. The sequencing input was peripheral blood. This receptor was identified in a young woman who had recovered from COVID-19. The V call is TRBV24-1, the J call TRBJ2-3, with a tentative D call TRBD1 (6 bases). CDR3 amino acids: CATSGDRHPSTDTQYF. CDR3 coding DNA: TGTGCCACCAGTGGAGACAGGCACCCTAGCACAGATACGCAGTATTTT.